Sequencing of this T cell receptor (beta chain) was carried out in a study of blood T cell repertoires in COVID-19. Sequencing used immunoSEQ multiplex PCR; TCRdb keeps in-frame clones, though not all of them. The table lists about 200,000 clones, roughly four fifths of them singletons. This CDR3 is built from 12 residues. The V end lost 4 bases, the J end lost 10 bases, and 8 bases lay between the germline ends. Material for sequencing was PBMCs or T cells enriched from blood (not recorded which). The origin of this receptor is a man aged 35 to 55 who had recovered from COVID-19. This chain joins TRBV12-3 or TRBV12-4 and TRBJ1-6; a possible D gene is TRBD1 (6 bases). The CDR3 spells CASSYGGSPLHF. CDR3 in DNA: TGTGCCAGCAGTTATGGGGGCTCACCCCTCCACTTT.